This TCR beta chain was recovered during a study of response to subunit inactivated influenza vaccine. Each CDR3 protein gets one entry after TCRdb re-called the RT-PCR reads with MiXCR. The data hold about 780,000 distinct CDR3 sequences, with approximately 18% observed a single time. This CDR3 is built from 14 residues. With 4 bases removed from V and 0 bases from J, the gap between germline ends came to 7 bases. The germline V gene has CDR1 SGHRS and CDR2 YFSETQ. This clonotype was detected only a few times. What it binds is unknown. Findings and limits, study-wide: After each seasonal influenza vaccination, few new T cells are recruited, the authors suggested.

The V and J genes are TRBV5-1 and TRBJ2-2; no definite D call. The TCR originated in a man aged 45-60 years who received an inactivated influenza vaccine. Here the sequenced sample was PBMCs from blood, taken around 5 days after vaccination. CDR3 in DNA: TGCGCCAGCAGCACGGGCGCGAACACCGGGGAGCTGTTTTTT. Translated, it gives CASSTGANTGELFF.